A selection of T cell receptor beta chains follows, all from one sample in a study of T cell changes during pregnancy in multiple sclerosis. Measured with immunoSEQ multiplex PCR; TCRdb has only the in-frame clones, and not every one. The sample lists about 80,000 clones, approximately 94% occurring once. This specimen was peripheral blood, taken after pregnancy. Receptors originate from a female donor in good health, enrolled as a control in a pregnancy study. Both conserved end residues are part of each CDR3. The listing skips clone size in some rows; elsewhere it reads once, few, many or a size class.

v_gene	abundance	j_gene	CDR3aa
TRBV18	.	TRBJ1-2	CASSPGADPNYGYTF
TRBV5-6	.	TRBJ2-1	CASSWVSGLAGANEQFF
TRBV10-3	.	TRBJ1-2	CAISPGQIGYTF
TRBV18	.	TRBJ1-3	CASSAGQGVMWSGNTIYF
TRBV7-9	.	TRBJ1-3	CASSPSAGNTIYF
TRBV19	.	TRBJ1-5	CASSFEGGNQPQHF
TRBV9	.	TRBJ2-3	CASSVNTGSTDTQYF
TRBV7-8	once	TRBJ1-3	CASSPRRGFSGNTIYF
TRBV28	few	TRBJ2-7	CATAEGQGSREQYF
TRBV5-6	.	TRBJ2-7	CASSLRWAYEQYF
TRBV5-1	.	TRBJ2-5	CASSFEETQYF
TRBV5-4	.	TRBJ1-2	CASSPGQRRGYTF
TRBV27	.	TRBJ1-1	CASSLSAVGTEAFF
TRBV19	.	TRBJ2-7	CASSVEGGYEQYF
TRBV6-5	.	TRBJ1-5	CASSSDGNQPQHF
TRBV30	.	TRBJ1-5	CAWSHSGNQPQHF
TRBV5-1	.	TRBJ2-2	CASDPGGTNTGELFF
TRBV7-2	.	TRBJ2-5	CASSSGYLQETQYF
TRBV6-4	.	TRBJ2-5	CASTLSPSGRAKETQYF
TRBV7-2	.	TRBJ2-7	CASSRGDSYEQYF
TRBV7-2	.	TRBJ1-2	CASSLDGTGVLNYGYTF
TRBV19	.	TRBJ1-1	CASSRGWTGKWNTEAFF
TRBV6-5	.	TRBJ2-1	CASSYWASRNNEQFF
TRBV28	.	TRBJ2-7	CASSLYGGSYEQYF
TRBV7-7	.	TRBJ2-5	CASSSQIRGGETQYF
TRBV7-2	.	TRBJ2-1	CASSLERLAGQFF
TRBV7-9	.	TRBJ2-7	CASSPMTSVIPYEQYF
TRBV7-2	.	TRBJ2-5	CASSLGTSGRLGETQYF